Each of the 5 T cell receptor beta chains below was sequenced from the same sample in a study of blood T cell repertoires in COVID-19 (dated by TCRdb to 2020 to 2022). Library method: the immunoSEQ multiplex PCR assay. The clones in this table, taken by TCRdb from immuneACCESS, are in-frame only. Not every clone is retained; where verified, under half of the shortfall comes from an unresolved V gene, and the cause of the rest is unknown. The sample table records just over 250,000 clones; 84% of these occur just once. Approximately 4.3% of the sample is in the top ten clones. The sample consisted of PBMCs or T cells enriched from blood (not recorded which). These receptors were taken from a man aged 25 to 45 with acute COVID-19.

The chain employs TRBV18 and TRBJ2-2; 11 bases map to TRBD2. Trimming cost V 6 bases and J 4 bases; bases outside gene matches: 7. The CDR3 is 16 residues long. CDR1 and CDR2 from the germline V gene are KGHSH and LQKENI. The CDR3 loop is CASSRNLAGGTGELFF. For the CDR3, the DNA is TGTGCCAGCTCGAGAAATCTAGCGGGAGGCACCGGGGAGCTGTTTTTT.

The sample holds a few counts of this clone. The V call is TRBV7-2, the J call TRBJ1-1; 8 bases agree with TRBD1. CDR3 size: 13 residues. The ends lost 1 base at V and 12 bases at J; junction bases unmatched: 7. Germline V gene data show CDR1 as SGHTA and CDR2 as FQGNSA. The CDR3 DNA sequence: TGTGCCAGCAGCTTAGGTTTTCAGGGGGCGACTTTCTTT. Its translation: CASSLGFQGATFF. The complete variable domain, with remaining parts taken from reference TRBV7-2 and TRBJ1-1, reads GAGVSQSPSNKVTEKGKDVELRCDPISGHTALYWYRQSLGQGLEFLIYFQGNSAPDKSGLPSDRFSAERTGGSVSTLTIQRTQQEDSAVYLCASSLGFQGATFFGQGTRLTVV.

CDR3: CASSLRQGGGNTEAFF. CDR3 in DNA: TGTGCCAGCAGCCTACGACAGGGGGGAGGGAACACTGAAGCTTTCTTT. This sequence joins TRBV4-2 and TRBJ1-1; 9 positions agree with TRBD1. Looked up from germline, CDR1 is LGHNA and CDR2 is YNFKEQ. V lost 4 bases, J lost 1 base, and 7 bases stayed unmatched. The CDR3 has 16 amino acids.

The chain combines TRBV28 with TRBJ2-1, with TRBD2 matching over 11 bases. Germline CDR1 reads MDHEN; CDR2 reads SYDVKM. This CDR3 comprises 14 residues. Unmatched junction bases numbered 6, after V lost 10 bases and J lost 4 bases. CDR3 bases: TGTGCCACCCAGACTAGCGGGACGTACAATGAGCAGTTCTTC. It translates to CATQTSGTYNEQFF.

The rearrangement links TRBV11-2 to TRBJ1-1; tentative D call: TRBD1 (6 bases). Germline V gene sequence: CDR1 SGHAT, CDR2 FQNNGV. This CDR3 spans 16 amino acids. V was trimmed by 3 bases and J by 2 bases, leaving 16 bases between them. The CDR3 spells CASSFRFGGGNTEAFF. In nucleotides, the CDR3 is TGTGCCAGCAGCTTTAGGTTTGGGGGGGGCAACACTGAAGCTTTCTTT.